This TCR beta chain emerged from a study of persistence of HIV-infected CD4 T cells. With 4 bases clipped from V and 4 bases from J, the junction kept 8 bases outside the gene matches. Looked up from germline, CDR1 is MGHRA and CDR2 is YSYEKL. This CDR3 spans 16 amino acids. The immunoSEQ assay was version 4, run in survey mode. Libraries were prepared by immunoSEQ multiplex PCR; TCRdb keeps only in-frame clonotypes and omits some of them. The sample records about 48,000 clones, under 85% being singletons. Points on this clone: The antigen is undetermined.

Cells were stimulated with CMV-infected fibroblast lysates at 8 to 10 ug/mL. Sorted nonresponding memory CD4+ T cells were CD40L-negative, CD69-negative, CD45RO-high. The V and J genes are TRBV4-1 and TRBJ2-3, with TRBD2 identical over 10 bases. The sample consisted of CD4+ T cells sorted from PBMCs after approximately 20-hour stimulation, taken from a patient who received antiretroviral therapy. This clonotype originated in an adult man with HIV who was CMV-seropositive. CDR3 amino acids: CASSLRSGRASDTQYF. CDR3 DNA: TGCGCCAGCAGCCTCCGGAGCGGGAGGGCCTCAGATACGCAGTATTTT.